Given below is one T cell receptor (beta chain) in context. The data are from a study of CD8 T cells in Susac syndrome. CD8+ and CD4+ T cells circulating in blood were sequenced for TCR beta. Treatment-naive patients with stable or active relapsing-remitting disease were the multiple sclerosis controls. With random hexamers, roughly 0.5 to 1 ug RNA was reverse transcribed. An immunoSEQ multiplex PCR amplified TCR beta CDR3 over 54 Vbeta and 13 Jbeta. MiXCR, run by TCRdb on the immunoSEQ multiplex PCR reads, gives a single entry per CDR3 protein. The repertoire holds 120,000 or so distinct CDR3 sequences, with around 94% as singletons. Trimming shortened V by 5 bases and J by 6 bases, and 13 bases separated the two germline ends. Looked up from germline, CDR1 is SEHNR and CDR2 is FQNEAQ (reference sequence). This CDR3 spans 14 amino acids.

The chain employs TRBV7-9 and TRBJ1-4; D is ambiguous. The material sequenced was CD4+ T cells from PBMCs. This receptor was identified in a human donor with multiple sclerosis. Here the CDR3 DNA reads TGTGCCAGCAGCCTGAGCCAAGTCGATGAAAAACTGTTTTTT. Amino acid sequence: CASSLSQVDEKLFF.